This entry lists 6 T cell receptor beta chains sequenced from one sample in a study of OX40 agonist ivuxolimab in advanced cancers. The data were produced by immunoSEQ multiplex PCR, yet TCRdb's version contains in-frame clones alone and is incomplete. The sample contains about 120,000 clones, 80% to 90% of which appear only once. The input for sequencing was CD4+ or CD8+ T cells sorted from blood, taken in a trial of the OX40 agonist ivuxolimab. The origin of the receptors is an adult with an advanced solid tumor such as melanoma, head and neck, liver or kidney cancer.

This clone turned up a few times. V usage is TRBV28 and J usage is TRBJ1-2; D is possibly TRBD1 (5 bases). V was cut by 5 bases and J by 4 bases, with 20 bases left in between. The germline gives CDR1 MDHEN, CDR2 SYDVKM. The CDR3 runs to 16 residues. CDR3 DNA: TGTGCCAGCAGTGGGGCAGAGGGGACCTCTAGCTATGGCTACACCTTC. The encoded protein is CASSGAEGTSSYGYTF.

This chain uses TRBV10-1 with TRBJ2-5; 12 positions agree with TRBD2. The CDR3 contains 17 residues. Germline CDR1 and CDR2: WNHNN and SYGVQD (reference sequence). The V and J ends lost 8 bases and 3 bases, in that order; junction bases with no gene match: 13. This CDR3 reads CASVGLAGGQRKETQYF. The CDR3 DNA is TGCGCCAGCGTAGGTCTAGCGGGGGGGCAAAGAAAAGAGACCCAGTACTTC.

The genes are TRBV21-1 and TRBJ1-1; the table's D gene call, TRBD1, was not cross checked with the DNA. TRBV21-1 is flagged as a pseudogene. CDR3 length equals 14 residues. The CDR3 is CASSNRGRNTEAFF. DNA of the CDR3: TGTGCCAGCAGCAACAGGGGGCGGAATACTGAAGCTTTCTTT.

CDR3: CASSRDITDTQYF. CDR3 DNA: TGTGCCAGCAGTCGGGACATCACAGATACGCAGTATTTT. The rearrangement uses TRBV7-2 and TRBJ2-3; TRBD1 might be the D (6 bases). From germline, CDR1 is SGHTA and CDR2 FQGNSA. Trimming removed 6 bases at V and 2 bases at J, with 9 bases between. This CDR3 region has 13 residues.

V gene TRBV6-1 combines with J gene TRBJ2-7, with TRBD1 matching over 7 bases. The CDR3 runs 15 residues. Germline V gene lookup returns CDR1 MNHNS and CDR2 SASEGT. V trimming: 8 bases; J trimming: 0 bases; junction bases outside the gene matches: 10. CDR3 region: CASSSFTGASYEQYF. As DNA, the CDR3 is TGTGCCAGCTCGTCCTTTACAGGGGCCTCCTACGAGCAGTACTTC.

This clone was observed a few times. The V gene is TRBV29-1, the J gene TRBJ1-1; D is perhaps TRBD1 (5 bases). The CDR3 is made up of 13 amino acids. The V end lost 7 bases, the J end lost 5 bases, and 17 bases lay between the germline ends. CDR1 is SQVTM and CDR2 is ANQGSEA in the germline V gene. CDR3 protein: CSAGRSGGTEAFF. CDR3 DNA: TGCAGCGCTGGCCGCAGTGGGGGGACTGAAGCTTTCTTT.